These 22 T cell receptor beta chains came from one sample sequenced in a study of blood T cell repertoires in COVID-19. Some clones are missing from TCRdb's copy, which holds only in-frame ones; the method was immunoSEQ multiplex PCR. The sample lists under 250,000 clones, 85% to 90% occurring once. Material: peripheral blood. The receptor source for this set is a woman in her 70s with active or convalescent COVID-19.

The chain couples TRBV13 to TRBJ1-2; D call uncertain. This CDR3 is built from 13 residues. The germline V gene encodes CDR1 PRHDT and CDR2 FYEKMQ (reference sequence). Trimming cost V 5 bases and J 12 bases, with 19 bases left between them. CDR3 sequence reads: CASSPPSGGNHTF. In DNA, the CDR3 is TGTGCCAGCAGCCCTCCGTCGGGAGGGAACCACACCTTC.

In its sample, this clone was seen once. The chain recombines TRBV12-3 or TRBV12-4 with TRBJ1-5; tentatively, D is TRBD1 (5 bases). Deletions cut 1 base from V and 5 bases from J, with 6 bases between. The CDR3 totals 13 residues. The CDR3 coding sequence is TGTGCCAGCAGTTTAGGGGGGGATCAGCCCCAGCATTTT. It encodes CASSLGGDQPQHF.

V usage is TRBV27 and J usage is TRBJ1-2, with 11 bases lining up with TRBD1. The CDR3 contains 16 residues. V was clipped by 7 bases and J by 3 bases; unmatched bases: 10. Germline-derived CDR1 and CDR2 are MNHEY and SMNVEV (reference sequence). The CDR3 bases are TGTGCCAGCACCTATCTGGACAGGGGGCTCCACTATGGCTACACCTTC. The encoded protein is CASTYLDRGLHYGYTF.

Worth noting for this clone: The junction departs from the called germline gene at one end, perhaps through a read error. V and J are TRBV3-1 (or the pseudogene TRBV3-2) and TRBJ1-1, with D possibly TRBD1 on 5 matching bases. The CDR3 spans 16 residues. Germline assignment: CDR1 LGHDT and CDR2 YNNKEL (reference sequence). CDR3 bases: TGTGCCAGCAGCCAAGTTCATGAAGCGTGCAGGGTGACGTCGATCTTT. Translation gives CASSQVHEACRVTSIF.

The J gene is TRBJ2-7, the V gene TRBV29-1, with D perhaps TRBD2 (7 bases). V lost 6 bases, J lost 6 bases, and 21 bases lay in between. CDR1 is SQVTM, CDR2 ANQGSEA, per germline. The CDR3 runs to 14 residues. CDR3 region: CSVRLARGGGEQYF. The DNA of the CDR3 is TGCAGCGTGAGGTTGGCCAGGGGAGGGGGCGAGCAGTACTTC.

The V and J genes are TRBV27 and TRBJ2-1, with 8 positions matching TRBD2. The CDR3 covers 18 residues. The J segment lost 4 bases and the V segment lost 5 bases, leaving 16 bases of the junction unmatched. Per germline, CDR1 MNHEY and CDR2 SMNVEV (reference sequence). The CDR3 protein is CASSITGGPIPNYNEQFF. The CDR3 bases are TGTGCCAGCAGTATTACGGGGGGGCCGATACCTAATTACAATGAGCAGTTCTTC.

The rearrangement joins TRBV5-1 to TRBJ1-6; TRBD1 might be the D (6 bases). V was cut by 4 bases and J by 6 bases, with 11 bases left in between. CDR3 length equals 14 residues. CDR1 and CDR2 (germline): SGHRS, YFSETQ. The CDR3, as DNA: TGCGCCAGCAGCCCCGGGACACCTAATTCACCCCTCCACTTT. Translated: CASSPGTPNSPLHF.

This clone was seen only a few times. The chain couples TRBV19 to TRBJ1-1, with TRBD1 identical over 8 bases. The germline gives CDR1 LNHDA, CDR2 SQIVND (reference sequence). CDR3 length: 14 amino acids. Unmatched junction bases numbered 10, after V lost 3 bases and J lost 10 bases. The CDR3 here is CASSIPGGTGLAFF. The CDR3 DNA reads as TGTGCCAGTAGTATCCCCGGTGGGACAGGCTTAGCTTTCTTT.

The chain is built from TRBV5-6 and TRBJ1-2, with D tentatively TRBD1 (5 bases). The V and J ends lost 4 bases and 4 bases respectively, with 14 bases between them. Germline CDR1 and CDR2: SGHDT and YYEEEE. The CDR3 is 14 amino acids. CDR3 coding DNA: TGTGCCAGCAGCCCCGGGAGGGGCGTCTATGGCTACACCTTC. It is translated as CASSPGRGVYGYTF.

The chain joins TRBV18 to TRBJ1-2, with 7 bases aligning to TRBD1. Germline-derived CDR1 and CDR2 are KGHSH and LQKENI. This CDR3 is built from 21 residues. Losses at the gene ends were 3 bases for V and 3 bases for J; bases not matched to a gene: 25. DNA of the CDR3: TGTGCCAGCTCACCGTTTCCCTTCCCCGGGACAGAGGGCTCTCTGGACTATGGCTACACCTTC. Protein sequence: CASSPFPFPGTEGSLDYGYTF.

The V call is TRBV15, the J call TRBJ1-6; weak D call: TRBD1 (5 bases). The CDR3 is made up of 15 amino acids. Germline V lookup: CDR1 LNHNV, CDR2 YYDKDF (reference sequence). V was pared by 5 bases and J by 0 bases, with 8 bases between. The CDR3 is CATSQGDSYNSPLHF. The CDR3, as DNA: TGTGCCACCAGCCAGGGCGACTCCTATAATTCACCCCTCCACTTT.

The CDR3 loop reads CASSWTSGIQETQYF. In DNA, the CDR3 is TGTGCCAGCAGCTGGACTAGCGGGATTCAAGAGACCCAGTACTTC. The genes are TRBV6-2 or TRBV6-3 and TRBJ2-5, with TRBD2 matching over 12 bases. Germline CDR1 is MNHEY and CDR2 is SVGEGT. With V trimmed by 6 bases and J by 2 bases, 4 bases remained unmatched. CDR3 length: 15 residues.

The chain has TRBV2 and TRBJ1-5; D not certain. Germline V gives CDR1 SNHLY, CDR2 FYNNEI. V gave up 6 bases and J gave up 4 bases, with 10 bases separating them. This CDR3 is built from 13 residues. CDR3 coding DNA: TGTGCCAGCAGCCCCAATAGAAATCAGCCCCAGCATTTT. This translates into CASSPNRNQPQHF.

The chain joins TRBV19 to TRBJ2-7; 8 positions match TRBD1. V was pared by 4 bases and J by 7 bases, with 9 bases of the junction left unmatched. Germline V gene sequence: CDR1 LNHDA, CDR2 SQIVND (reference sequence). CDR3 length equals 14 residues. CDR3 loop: CASSTPGQGTEQYF. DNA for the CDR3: TGTGCCAGTAGTACCCCAGGACAGGGCACGGAGCAGTACTTC. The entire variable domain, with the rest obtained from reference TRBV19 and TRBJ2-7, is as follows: DGGITQSPKYLFRKEGQNVTLSCEQNLNHDAMYWYRQDPGQGLRLIYYSQIVNDFQKGDIAEGYSVSREKKESFPLTVTSAQKNPTAFYLCASSTPGQGTEQYFGPGTRLTVT.

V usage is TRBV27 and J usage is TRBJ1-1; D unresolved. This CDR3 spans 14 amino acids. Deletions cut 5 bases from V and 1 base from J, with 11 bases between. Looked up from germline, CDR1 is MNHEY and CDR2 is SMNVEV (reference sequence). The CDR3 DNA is TGTGCCAGCAGTACCCAGGTGAGGAACACTGAAGCTTTCTTT. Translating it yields CASSTQVRNTEAFF.

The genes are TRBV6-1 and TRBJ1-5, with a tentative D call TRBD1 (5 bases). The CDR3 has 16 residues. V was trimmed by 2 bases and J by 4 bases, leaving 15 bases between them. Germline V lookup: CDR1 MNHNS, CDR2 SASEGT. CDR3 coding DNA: TGTGCCAGCAGTGAACAGGGAGGGGAAGTGAATCAGCCCCAGCATTTT. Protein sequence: CASSEQGGEVNQPQHF.

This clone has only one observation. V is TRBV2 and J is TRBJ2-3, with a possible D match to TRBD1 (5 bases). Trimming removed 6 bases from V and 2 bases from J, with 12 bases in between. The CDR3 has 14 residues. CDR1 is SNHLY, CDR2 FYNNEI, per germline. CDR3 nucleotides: TGTGCCAGCAGAGGGGCCTACGACACAGATACGCAGTATTTT. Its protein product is CASRGAYDTDTQYF.

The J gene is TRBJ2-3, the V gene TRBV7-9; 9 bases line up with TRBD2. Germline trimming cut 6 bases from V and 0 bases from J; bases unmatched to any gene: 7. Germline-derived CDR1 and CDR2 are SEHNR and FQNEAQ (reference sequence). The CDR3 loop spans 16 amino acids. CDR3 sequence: CASRELSGGSTDTQYF. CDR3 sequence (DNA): TGTGCCAGCAGAGAGCTGAGCGGGGGGAGCACAGATACGCAGTATTTT.

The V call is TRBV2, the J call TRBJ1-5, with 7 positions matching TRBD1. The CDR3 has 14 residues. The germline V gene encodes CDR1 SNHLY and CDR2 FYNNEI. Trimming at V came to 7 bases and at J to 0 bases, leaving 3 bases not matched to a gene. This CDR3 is CASTQGGSNQPQHF. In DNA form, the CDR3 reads TGTGCCAGCACCCAGGGGGGTAGCAATCAGCCCCAGCATTTT.

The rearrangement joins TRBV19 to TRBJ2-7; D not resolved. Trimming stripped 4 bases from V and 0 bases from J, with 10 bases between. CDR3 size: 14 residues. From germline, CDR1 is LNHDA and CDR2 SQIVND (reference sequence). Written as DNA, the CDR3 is TGTGCCAGTAGTAAGGCGGTCAGCTCCTACGAGCAGTACTTC. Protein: CASSKAVSSYEQYF.

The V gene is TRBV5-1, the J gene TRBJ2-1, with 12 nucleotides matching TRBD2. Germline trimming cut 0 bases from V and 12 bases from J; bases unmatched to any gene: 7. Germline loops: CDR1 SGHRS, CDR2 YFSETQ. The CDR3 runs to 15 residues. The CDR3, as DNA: TGCGCCAGCAGCTTGGAGACTAGCGGGGGCCCCCCGCAGTTCTTC. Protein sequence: CASSLETSGGPPQFF. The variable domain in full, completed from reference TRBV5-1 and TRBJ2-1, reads KAGVTQTPRYLIKTRGQQVTLSCSPISGHRSVSWYQQTPGQGLQFLFEYFSETQRNKGNFPGRFSGRQFSNSRSEMNVSTLELGDSALYLCASSLETSGGPPQFFGPGTRLTVL.

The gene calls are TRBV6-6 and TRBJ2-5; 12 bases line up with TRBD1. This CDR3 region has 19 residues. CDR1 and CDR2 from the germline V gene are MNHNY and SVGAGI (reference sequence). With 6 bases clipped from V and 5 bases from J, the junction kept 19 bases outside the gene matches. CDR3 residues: CASSYLRGTGGTGRETQYF. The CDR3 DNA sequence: TGTGCCAGCAGCTACCTGAGGGGGACAGGGGGCACGGGTCGTGAGACCCAGTACTTC.